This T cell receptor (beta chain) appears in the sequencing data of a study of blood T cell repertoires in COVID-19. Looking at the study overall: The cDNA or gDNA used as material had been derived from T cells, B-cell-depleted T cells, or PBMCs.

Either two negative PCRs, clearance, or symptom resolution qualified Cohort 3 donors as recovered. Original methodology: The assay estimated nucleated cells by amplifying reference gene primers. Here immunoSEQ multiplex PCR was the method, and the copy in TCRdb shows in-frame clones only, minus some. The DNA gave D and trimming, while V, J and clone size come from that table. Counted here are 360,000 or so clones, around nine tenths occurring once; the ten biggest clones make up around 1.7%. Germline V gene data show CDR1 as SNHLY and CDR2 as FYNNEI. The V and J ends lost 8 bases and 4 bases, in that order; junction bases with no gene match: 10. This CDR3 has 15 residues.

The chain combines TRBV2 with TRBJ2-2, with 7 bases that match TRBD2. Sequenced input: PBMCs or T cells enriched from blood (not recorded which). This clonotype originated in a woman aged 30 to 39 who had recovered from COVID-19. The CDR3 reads CASSPLGGPTGELFF. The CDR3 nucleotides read TGTGCCAGCTCGCCCCTGGGAGGGCCCACCGGGGAGCTGTTTTTT. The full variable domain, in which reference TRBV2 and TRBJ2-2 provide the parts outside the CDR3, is EPEVTQTPSHQVTQMGQEVILRCVPISNHLYFYWYRQILGQKVEFLVSFYNNEISEKSEIFDDQFSVERPDGSNFTLKIRSTKLEDSAMYFCASSPLGGPTGELFFGEGSRLTVL.